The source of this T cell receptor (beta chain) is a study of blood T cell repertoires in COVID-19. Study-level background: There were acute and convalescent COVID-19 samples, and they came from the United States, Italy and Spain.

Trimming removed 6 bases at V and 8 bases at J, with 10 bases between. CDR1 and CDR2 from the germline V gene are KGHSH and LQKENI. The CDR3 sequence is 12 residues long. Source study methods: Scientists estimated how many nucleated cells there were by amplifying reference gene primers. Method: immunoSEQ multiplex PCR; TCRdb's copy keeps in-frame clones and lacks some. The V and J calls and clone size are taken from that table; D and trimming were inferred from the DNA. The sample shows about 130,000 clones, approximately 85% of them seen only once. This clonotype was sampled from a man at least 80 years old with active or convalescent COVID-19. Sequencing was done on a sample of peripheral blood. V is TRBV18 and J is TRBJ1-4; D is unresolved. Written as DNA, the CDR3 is TGTGCCAGCTCCGGTCTCGGGGAAAAACTGTTTTTT. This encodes CASSGLGEKLFF.